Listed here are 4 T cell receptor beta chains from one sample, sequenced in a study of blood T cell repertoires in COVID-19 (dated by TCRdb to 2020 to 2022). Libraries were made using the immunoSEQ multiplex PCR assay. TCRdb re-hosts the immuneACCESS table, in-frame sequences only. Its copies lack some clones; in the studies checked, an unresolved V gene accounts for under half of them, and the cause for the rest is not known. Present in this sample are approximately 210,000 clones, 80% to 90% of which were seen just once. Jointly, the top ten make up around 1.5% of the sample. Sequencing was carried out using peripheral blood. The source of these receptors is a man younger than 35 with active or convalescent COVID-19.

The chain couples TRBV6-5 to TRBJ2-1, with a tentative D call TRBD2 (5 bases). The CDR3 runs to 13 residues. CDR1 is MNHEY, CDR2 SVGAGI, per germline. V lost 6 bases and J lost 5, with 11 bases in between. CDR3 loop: CASRTGNNNEQFF. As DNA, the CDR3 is TGTGCCAGCAGAACCGGGAATAACAATGAGCAGTTCTTC.

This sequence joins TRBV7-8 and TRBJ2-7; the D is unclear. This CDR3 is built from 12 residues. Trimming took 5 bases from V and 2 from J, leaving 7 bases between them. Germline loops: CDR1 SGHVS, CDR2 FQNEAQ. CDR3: CASSLQTYEQYF. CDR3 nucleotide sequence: TGTGCCAGCAGCCTCCAGACCTACGAGCAGTACTTC.

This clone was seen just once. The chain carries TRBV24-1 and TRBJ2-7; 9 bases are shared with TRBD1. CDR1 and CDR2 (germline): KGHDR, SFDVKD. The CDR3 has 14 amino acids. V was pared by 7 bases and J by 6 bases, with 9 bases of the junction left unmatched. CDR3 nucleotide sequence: TGTGCCACCAGAGACCACAGGGGGCGGACCGAGCAGTACTTC. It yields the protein CATRDHRGRTEQYF.

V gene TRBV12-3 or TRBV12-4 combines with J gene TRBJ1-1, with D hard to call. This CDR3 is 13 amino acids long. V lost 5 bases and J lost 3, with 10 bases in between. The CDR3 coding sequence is TGTGCCAGCAGTATCCGTGCGGACACTGAAGCTTTCTTT. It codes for CASSIRADTEAFF.